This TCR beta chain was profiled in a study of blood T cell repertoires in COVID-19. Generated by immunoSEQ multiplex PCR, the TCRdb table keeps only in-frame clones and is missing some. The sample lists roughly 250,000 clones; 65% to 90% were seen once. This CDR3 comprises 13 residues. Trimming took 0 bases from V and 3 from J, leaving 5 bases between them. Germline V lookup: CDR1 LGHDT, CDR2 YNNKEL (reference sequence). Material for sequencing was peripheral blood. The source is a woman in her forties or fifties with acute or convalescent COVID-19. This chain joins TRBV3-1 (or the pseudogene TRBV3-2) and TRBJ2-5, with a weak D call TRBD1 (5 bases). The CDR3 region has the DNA TGTGCCAGCAGCCAAGAAGGGGAAGAGACCCAGTACTTC. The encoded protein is CASSQEGEETQYF.